The T cell receptor (beta chain) under discussion was sequenced for a study of T cell responses to AZD1222 COVID-19 vaccine. Study background: Analyses pooled second doses at about 4 or about 12 weeks. Overall study results and limits: Most donors were white British and more were female, and clonal diversity was possibly underestimated. There were vaccine-associated CD4 TCRs across spike, dominant at 160-218 and 743-854.

About this clone itself: Its antigen is not known.

Data came from immunoSEQ multiplex PCR; TCRdb stores just in-frame clones and leaves some out. The sample records roughly 160,000 clones, about nine tenths being singletons. The sample here was peripheral blood, taken on day 0 of AZD1222 vaccination. The sequence derives from an adult in good health.

CDR3: CASRSTGKLDNSPLHF. CDR3 sequence (DNA): TGTGCCAGCAGGTCTACAGGGAAATTGGACAATTCACCCCTCCACTTT. The chain combines TRBV2 with TRBJ1-6; D is perhaps TRBD1 (6 bases). The V gene lost 6 bases and the J gene lost 7 bases, with 19 bases spanning the gap. Looked up from germline, CDR1 is SNHLY and CDR2 is FYNNEI. This CDR3 has 16 amino acids.